This TCR beta chain was profiled in a study of OX40 agonist ivuxolimab in advanced cancers. The data were produced by immunoSEQ multiplex PCR, yet TCRdb's version contains in-frame clones alone and is incomplete. The sample shows about 12,000 clones, over 75% of them seen only once. The TCR sequence derives from an adult with an advanced solid tumor such as melanoma, head and neck, liver or kidney cancer. Here the sequenced sample was CD4+ or CD8+ T cells sorted from blood, taken in a trial of the OX40 agonist ivuxolimab.

The CDR3 nucleotides are TGTGCCAGCAGCTTACAGGGGTATAGCAATCAGCCCCAGCATTTT. It yields the protein CASSLQGYSNQPQHF. The chain links TRBV4-2 to TRBJ1-5; 7 positions agree with TRBD1. V lost 5 bases and J lost 0; bases outside the gene matches: 4. Germline CDR1 is LGHNA and CDR2 is YNFKEQ. This CDR3 has 15 residues.